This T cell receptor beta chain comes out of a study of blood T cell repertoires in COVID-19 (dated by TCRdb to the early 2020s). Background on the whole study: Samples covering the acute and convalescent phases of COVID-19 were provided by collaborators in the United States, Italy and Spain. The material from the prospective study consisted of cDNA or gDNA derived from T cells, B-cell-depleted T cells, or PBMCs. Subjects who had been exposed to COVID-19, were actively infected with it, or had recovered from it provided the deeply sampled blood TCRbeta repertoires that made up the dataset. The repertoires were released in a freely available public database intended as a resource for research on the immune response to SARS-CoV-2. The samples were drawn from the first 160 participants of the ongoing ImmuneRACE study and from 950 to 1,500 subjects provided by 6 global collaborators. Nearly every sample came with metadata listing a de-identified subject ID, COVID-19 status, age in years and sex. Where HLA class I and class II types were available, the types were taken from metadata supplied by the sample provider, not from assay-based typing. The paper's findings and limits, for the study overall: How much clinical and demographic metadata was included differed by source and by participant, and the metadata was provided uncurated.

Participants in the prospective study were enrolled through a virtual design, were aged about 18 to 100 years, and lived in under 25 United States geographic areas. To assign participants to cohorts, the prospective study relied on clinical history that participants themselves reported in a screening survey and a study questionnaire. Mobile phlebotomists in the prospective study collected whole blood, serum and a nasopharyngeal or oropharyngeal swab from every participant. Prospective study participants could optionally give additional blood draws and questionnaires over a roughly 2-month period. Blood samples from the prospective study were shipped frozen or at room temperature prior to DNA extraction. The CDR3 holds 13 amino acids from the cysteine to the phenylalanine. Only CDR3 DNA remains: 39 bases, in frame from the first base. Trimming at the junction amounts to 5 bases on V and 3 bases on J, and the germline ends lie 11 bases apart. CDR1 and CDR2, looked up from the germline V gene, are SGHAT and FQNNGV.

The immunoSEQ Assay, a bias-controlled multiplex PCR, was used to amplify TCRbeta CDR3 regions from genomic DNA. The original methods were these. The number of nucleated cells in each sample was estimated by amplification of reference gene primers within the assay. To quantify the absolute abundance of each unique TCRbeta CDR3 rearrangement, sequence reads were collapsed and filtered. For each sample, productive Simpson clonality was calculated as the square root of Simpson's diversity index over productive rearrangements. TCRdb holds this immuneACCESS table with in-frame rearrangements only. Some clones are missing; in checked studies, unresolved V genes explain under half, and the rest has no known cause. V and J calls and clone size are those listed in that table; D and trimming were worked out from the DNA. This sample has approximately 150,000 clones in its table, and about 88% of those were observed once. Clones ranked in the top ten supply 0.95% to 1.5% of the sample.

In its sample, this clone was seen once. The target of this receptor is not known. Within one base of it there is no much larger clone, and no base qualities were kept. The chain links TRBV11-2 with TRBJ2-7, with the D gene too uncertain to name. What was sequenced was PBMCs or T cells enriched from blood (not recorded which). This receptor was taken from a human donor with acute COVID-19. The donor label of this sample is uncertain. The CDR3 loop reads CASSPDTLYEQYF. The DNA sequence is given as TGTGCCAGCAGCCCTGACACCCTCTACGAGCAGTACTTC.